The source of this T cell receptor (beta chain) is a study of response to subunit inactivated influenza vaccine (dated by TCRdb to between 2017 and 2018). For context, the study as a whole: The study used deep quantitative T cell receptor repertoire profiling to track responses to a trivalent subunit inactivated influenza vaccine. Results and caveats for the whole study, not just this receptor: According to the authors, only a limited number of new T cells may be recruited by each seasonal influenza vaccination.

To note about this clonotype: Its target antigen remains unknown. No much larger clonotype is one base removed from it; base qualities were not supplied.

Counted from cysteine to phenylalanine, this CDR3 has 13 amino acids. Only the CDR3 DNA is retained, 39 bases long and in frame from the first base. Relative to germline, V is missing 6 bases and J is missing 6 bases, with 6 bases of the junction outside any gene match. From a lookup of the germline V gene, CDR1 and CDR2 are MNHEY and SVGEGT. Library preparation employed RT-PCR. Sequenced using an Illumina HiSeq 2500. TCRdb ran its own pipeline on the public reads, namely fastp trimming at Q25 and MiXCR clone calling, and kept in-frame beta chains. Rows with a matching CDR3 protein are joined into one entry that keeps the most common DNA and genes. This sample is represented by just under 550,000 distinct CDR3 sequences; under 30% of them were singletons. The top ten clones comprise about 2.8% of the sample. The data were also submitted as part of a second study, on T cells expressing NK-cell markers. In that second paper, the authors write: TCR beta cDNA libraries were prepared using 5'RACE template switching, which introduced a universal primer site and unique molecular identifiers. Three sorted T-cell subsets (CD3+CD56+NKG2C+, CD3+CD56+NKG2C- and CD3+CD56-NKG2C+) from several donors had their TCR beta-chain repertoires profiled. Of the eight sequenced donors, seven were found to be HCMV-seropositive and one was found to be HCMV-seronegative. To restrict sorting to alphabetaTCR-expressing T cells, an anti-gammadeltaTCR antibody was added in several experiments. In 6 or 7 donors, the dominant CD3+CD56+NKG2C+ clonotypes ranked among the top 10 CD8+ clonotypes, making up roughly 1.0-7.0% of CD8+ T cells. Those dominant clonotypes were again the most abundant among CD3+CD56-NKG2C+ cells in four donors, at about 25-60.1%. It remained unclear whether the expanded NKG2C-expressing T cell clones were specific for HCMV antigens. Randomly selected healthy volunteers, three men and five women, were used as the eight sequenced donors. To determine HCMV serostatus, a commercial ELISA kit was used to detect HCMV-specific IgG in serum. Peripheral blood mononuclear cells were isolated from blood by Ficoll density gradient centrifugation. Using Miltenyi isolation kits, CD4+ and CD8+ T cells were isolated from PBMC through magnetic immunoseparation. Priming for cDNA synthesis came from the TCR beta constant segment, and two successive PCR amplification steps followed. Sequencing of the libraries produced 2 x 150 bp reads on Illumina HiSeq 2000/2500, MiSeq or NextSeq. Reads were demultiplexed and grouped by UMI with MIGEC, and clonotypes were assembled and quantified with MiTCR. To remove erroneous sequences, TCR cDNA sequences were retained only when supported by two or more reads. The tcR package was used for downstream repertoire analysis, and clonotypes were matched between fractions using CDR3 nucleotide sequence together with V segment. VDJmatch was used to annotate antigen specificity against VDJdb, with one amino acid substitution allowed in CDR3.

In this chain, TRBV6-2 or TRBV6-3 is recombined with TRBJ2-7; the junction holds 9 bases that match TRBD1. This receptor was identified in a man between 50 and 59 years old who received an inactivated influenza vaccine. Donor details come from another sample of the same person, matched by shared clones. The specimen was CD4+ T cells sorted from PBMCs, collected about 12 days after vaccination. The DNA sequence reads TGTGCCAGCAGGTCTAACAGGGGGCGCGAGCAGTACTTC. This sequence encodes CASRSNRGREQYF.